One and the same sample provided the 29 T cell receptor beta chains below, sequenced in a study of T cell repertoires and HLA-DP antigens. The antigens for these receptors are not known. Only in-frame clones appear in the TCRdb table, and some are missing; sequencing was by immunoSEQ multiplex PCR. The sample includes around 100,000 clones, 80% to 95% of them seen just once. The material sequenced was CD4+ T cells from PBMCs. Receptor source: a young woman in good health and CMV-seronegative.

The chain links TRBV27 to TRBJ1-2, with D possibly being TRBD1 (5 bases). Germline lookup yields CDR1 MNHEY and CDR2 SMNVEV (reference sequence). Trimming took 5 bases from V and 4 from J, leaving 14 bases between them. The CDR3 contains 14 residues. Here the CDR3 reads CASSATVPSYGYTF. The CDR3 DNA follows: TGTGCCAGCAGTGCGACAGTACCAAGCTATGGCTACACCTTC.

This clone was seen a single time. V and J are TRBV9 and TRBJ1-2; possible D gene TRBD1, 5 bases. Trimming took off 2 bases at V and 5 bases at J, with 16 bases between the two ends. Germline V gene sequence: CDR1 SGDLS, CDR2 YYNGEE. The CDR3 length is 15 residues. The CDR3 DNA reads as TGTGCCAGCAGCGTCGCACCACAGGAGGAATATGGCTACACCTTC. It encodes CASSVAPQEEYGYTF.

The V gene is TRBV18, the J gene TRBJ1-1; D gene ambiguous. Trimming cost V 0 bases and J 3 bases, with 8 bases left between them. Germline V gives CDR1 KGHSH, CDR2 LQKENI. This CDR3 region has 14 residues. CDR3 sequence reads: CASSPPWVDTEAFF. The CDR3 nucleotides read TGTGCCAGCTCACCACCTTGGGTCGACACTGAAGCTTTCTTT.

The chain employs TRBV14 and TRBJ2-2, with D unclear. Trimming cost V 3 bases and J 4 bases, with 9 bases left between them. The CDR3 has 14 amino acids. The germline V gene has CDR1 SGHDN and CDR2 FVKESK. In nucleotides, the CDR3 is TGTGCCAGCAGCCAGGACCTTCTCACCGGGGAGCTGTTTTTT. Protein product: CASSQDLLTGELFF.

This chain links TRBV12-5 with TRBJ2-7; TRBD2 agrees at 7 bases. The V and J ends lost 6 bases and 3 bases, in that order; junction bases with no gene match: 8. Per the germline V gene, CDR1 is LGHNT and CDR2 is FRNRAP. The CDR3 covers 14 residues. CDR3 in DNA: TGTGCTAGTGGACCTCGGGAGGCCCTCTACGAGCAGTACTTC. This translates into CASGPREALYEQYF.

V usage is TRBV5-5 and J usage is TRBJ2-4; TRBD1 agrees at 7 bases. The germline CDR1 and CDR2 sequences are SGHKS and YYEKEE (reference sequence). CDR3 length: 16 residues. The V gene end was trimmed by 4 bases and the J gene end by 0 bases; junction bases not matched to a gene: 7. DNA of the CDR3: TGTGCCAGCAGCCACCTCGGACAGGTAGCCAAAAACATTCAGTACTTC. This codes for CASSHLGQVAKNIQYF.

The gene calls are TRBV5-1 and TRBJ1-2; 10 bases are shared with TRBD1. With 5 bases clipped from V and 2 bases from J, the junction kept 9 bases outside the gene matches. The CDR3 sequence is 16 residues long. In germline, CDR1 is SGHRS, CDR2 YFSETQ. CDR3 sequence (DNA): TGCGCCAGCAGGACCGGGACAGGGGCGACAAACTATGGCTACACCTTC. Translation: CASRTGTGATNYGYTF.

The rearrangement uses TRBV4-1 and TRBJ1-1; D call uncertain. CDR1 and CDR2 from the germline V gene are MGHRA and YSYEKL. The CDR3 extends over 14 amino acids. V lost 0 bases and J lost 11, with 16 bases in between. As DNA, the CDR3 is TGCGCCAGCAGCCAAGATTTTGTCGGCGGAGGGGCTTTCTTT. Its translation is CASSQDFVGGGAFF.

This clone was seen only once. For the CDR3, the DNA is TGTGCCAGCAGTTCTCCGGGACAGGCCCCAAATTTCTCCTACGAGCAGTACTTC. Its translation: CASSSPGQAPNFSYEQYF. The rearrangement links TRBV28 to TRBJ2-7, with 8 bases matching TRBD1. Germline loops: CDR1 MDHEN, CDR2 SYDVKM. The CDR3 runs to 18 residues. After removal of 4 bases from V and 0 bases from J, the junction contained 14 bases not matched to a gene.

The rearrangement uses TRBV28 and TRBJ2-2, with D tentatively TRBD2 (7 bases). The CDR3 has 16 amino acids. V was shortened by 2 bases and J by 0 bases, with 10 bases between the two germline ends. Per germline, CDR1 MDHEN and CDR2 SYDVKM. The DNA of the CDR3 is TGTGCCAGCAGTTTAGCGGGGGCCACGAACACCGGGGAGCTGTTTTTT. It specifies CASSLAGATNTGELFF.

This clone came up once. It is unclear where the CDR3 begins or ends on the DNA, so no DNA is shown, and the CDR3 is as TCRdb lists it. The chain couples TRBV20-1 to TRBJ1-1; the listed D gene, TRBD1, was not tested against the DNA. The germline V gene encodes CDR1 DFQATT and CDR2 SNEGSKA (reference sequence). The CDR3 is 11 residues long, counting both termini. The CDR3 reads CSAQVGQGAFF.

V is TRBV28 and J is TRBJ1-5; D is ambiguous. V was trimmed by 4 bases and J by 7 bases, leaving 17 bases between them. There are 15 residues in the CDR3. Germline lookup yields CDR1 MDHEN and CDR2 SYDVKM. The CDR3 nucleotides read TGTGCCAGCAGTTCCCCGGACCGCCCAATCCAGCCCCAGCATTTT. Protein product: CASSSPDRPIQPQHF.

The chain uses TRBV27 and TRBJ2-1; D gene uncertain. The V end lost 7 bases, the J end lost 5 bases, and 12 bases lay between the germline ends. Per germline, CDR1 MNHEY and CDR2 SMNVEV (reference sequence). This CDR3 region has 13 residues. As DNA, the CDR3 is TGTGCCAGCATGGGTTGGCCAAACAATGAGCAGTTCTTC. The encoded protein is CASMGWPNNEQFF.

The chain carries TRBV5-1 and TRBJ1-5, with D possibly matching TRBD1 (5 bases). CDR3 length: 15 residues. Deletions cut 0 bases from V and 2 bases from J, with 9 bases between. The germline V gene encodes CDR1 SGHRS and CDR2 YFSETQ. The CDR3 loop reads CASSLEPRGNQPQHF. As DNA, the CDR3 is TGCGCCAGCAGCTTGGAACCCAGGGGCAATCAGCCCCAGCATTTT.

This sequence joins TRBV28 and TRBJ1-3; no clear D gene. Trimming took 6 bases from V and 4 from J, leaving 19 bases between them. The germline gives CDR1 MDHEN, CDR2 SYDVKM. CDR3 length: 16 amino acids. CDR3 coding DNA: TGTGCCAGCAGCAAACCGTCCGCCCTCTCGGGAAACACCATATATTTT. Translation gives CASSKPSALSGNTIYF.

The chain has TRBV5-5 and TRBJ2-7; 8 bases map to TRBD2. The CDR3 has 13 amino acids. The V segment lost 3 bases and the J segment 8 bases; nucleotides outside the gene matches: 7. CDR1 and CDR2 (germline): SGHKS, YYEKEE (reference sequence). The CDR3 loop reads CASSSNGGEKQYV. DNA of the CDR3: TGTGCCAGCAGCTCAAACGGGGGGGAAAAGCAGTACGTC.

This clone was detected only once. This chain uses TRBV29-1 with TRBJ2-3; 7 bases align to TRBD2. This CDR3 contains 13 residues. Germline CDR1 and CDR2: SQVTM and ANQGSEA. Trimming took 4 bases from V and 1 from J; bases not matched to a gene: 2. CDR3: CSVGGSGTDTQYF. The DNA of the CDR3 is TGCAGCGTTGGCGGGAGCGGCACAGATACGCAGTATTTT.

The chain combines TRBV27 with TRBJ2-5; 11 bases map to TRBD2. Unmatched junction bases numbered 10, after V lost 5 bases and J lost 5 bases. In germline, CDR1 is MNHEY, CDR2 SMNVEV (reference sequence). The CDR3 has 16 amino acids. CDR3 loop: CASSLTTSGRTETQYF. The DNA for the CDR3 is TGTGCCAGCAGTCTCACAACTAGCGGGAGAACGGAGACCCAGTACTTC.

This clone was recorded once. V and J are TRBV10-3 and TRBJ1-1; 9 nucleotides align to TRBD1. The V gene end was trimmed by 6 bases and the J gene end by 8 bases; junction bases not matched to a gene: 10. The CDR3 runs 14 residues. The V gene's germline CDR1 is ENHRY and CDR2 SYGVKD. CDR3 nucleotides: TGTGCCATCAGGACCGGGACAGGGACCTCAGAAGCTTTCTTT. It specifies CAIRTGTGTSEAFF.

The chain is built from TRBV6-5 and TRBJ2-2; D is unresolved. The CDR3 totals 15 residues. Germline loops: CDR1 MNHEY, CDR2 SVGAGI. V lost 5 bases, J lost 1 base, and 11 bases lay in between. Written as DNA, the CDR3 is TGTGCCAGCAGTGGTGAGACATTGAACACCGGGGAGCTGTTTTTT. It yields the protein CASSGETLNTGELFF.

This sequence joins TRBV4-1 and TRBJ2-5, with D perhaps TRBD1 or TRBD2 (5 bases each). With the DNA end fitting TRBJ2-7 better, the J assignment may be wrong. The CDR3 consists of 14 residues. Germline V gene lookup returns CDR1 MGHRA and CDR2 YSYEKL. The CDR3 DNA is TGCGCCAGCAGACGGGGACCCCTCTCCTACGAGCAGTACTTC. It is translated as CASRRGPLSYEQYF.

This chain connects TRBV6-6 to TRBJ1-1, with D possibly matching TRBD1 (6 bases). Germline lookup yields CDR1 MNHNY and CDR2 SVGAGI (reference sequence). This CDR3 contains 14 residues. Trimming took off 8 bases at V and 0 bases at J, with 13 bases between the two ends. The CDR3 region is CASRDRNMNTEAFF. The CDR3 nucleotides are TGTGCCAGCCGCGACAGGAACATGAACACTGAAGCTTTCTTT.

The chain is built from TRBV18 and TRBJ1-5; D uncertain. Trimming left V 1 base short and J 7 bases short, with 11 bases between. In germline, CDR1 is KGHSH, CDR2 LQKENI. The CDR3 is 14 residues long. CDR3 protein: CASSPQGFGQPQHF. CDR3 in DNA: TGTGCCAGCTCACCACAGGGATTTGGGCAGCCCCAGCATTTT.

The chain links TRBV7-2 to TRBJ1-2, with D unresolved. The CDR3 has 15 amino acids. The V gene lost 2 bases and the J gene lost 5 bases, with 15 bases spanning the gap. Per germline, CDR1 SGHTA and CDR2 FQGNSA. The CDR3 protein is CASSLTPGNRYGYTF. The CDR3 DNA is TGTGCCAGCAGCTTAACCCCAGGAAACAGATATGGCTACACCTTC. Full variable domain (rest looked up from reference TRBV7-2 and TRBJ1-2): GAGVSQSPSNKVTEKGKDVELRCDPISGHTALYWYRQSLGQGLEFLIYFQGNSAPDKSGLPSDRFSAERTGGSVSTLTIQRTQQEDSAVYLCASSLTPGNRYGYTFGSGTRLTVV.

The CDR3 DNA follows: TGTGCTAGTGCCCTAGGAGGGTTAAGCTCCTACGAGCAGTACTTC. It encodes CASALGGLSSYEQYF. The chain recombines TRBV12-5 with TRBJ2-7; D perhaps matches TRBD2 (6 bases). The CDR3 runs to 15 residues. V was cut by 7 bases and J by 0 bases, with 16 bases left in between. Germline V lookup: CDR1 LGHNT, CDR2 FRNRAP. Drawing the rest from reference TRBV12-5 and TRBJ2-7, the complete variable domain is DARVTQTPRHKVTEMGQEVTMRCQPILGHNTVFWYRQTMMQGLELLAYFRNRAPLDDSGMPKDRFSAEMPDATLATLKIQPSEPRDSAVYFCASALGGLSSYEQYFGPGTRLTVT.

The chain recombines TRBV30 with TRBJ2-1; 7 bases are shared with TRBD2. Germline CDR1 is GTSNPN and CDR2 is SVGIG (reference sequence). V dropped 0 bases and J dropped 4; count of bases not matched to a gene: 15. This CDR3 contains 18 residues. CDR3 sequence reads: CAWSVRGKLGRGYNEQFF. The CDR3 DNA is TGTGCCTGGAGTGTACGAGGGAAACTAGGGCGGGGGTACAATGAGCAGTTCTTC.

The chain links TRBV5-1 to TRBJ2-7; TRBD1 matches at 10 bases. From germline, CDR1 is SGHRS and CDR2 YFSETQ. The V segment lost 6 bases and the J segment 6 bases; nucleotides outside the gene matches: 9. The CDR3 is 14 amino acids. The CDR3 reads CASNYRDRGFEQYF. The CDR3 nucleotides read TGCGCCAGCAACTACCGGGACAGGGGATTCGAGCAGTACTTC. Combining the CDR3 with reference TRBV5-1 and TRBJ2-7 gives the whole variable domain KAGVTQTPRYLIKTRGQQVTLSCSPISGHRSVSWYQQTPGQGLQFLFEYFSETQRNKGNFPGRFSGRQFSNSRSEMNVSTLELGDSALYLCASNYRDRGFEQYFGPGTRLTVT.

The chain carries TRBV7-6 and TRBJ2-5, with D perhaps given as TRBD1 or TRBD2 (5 bases each). From germline, CDR1 is SGHVS and CDR2 FNYEAQ. This CDR3 is built from 15 residues. Trimming shortened V by 3 bases and J by 0 bases, and 11 bases separated the two germline ends. CDR3 protein: CASSLAGTYQETQYF. The CDR3 DNA follows: TGTGCCAGCAGCTTGGCAGGGACCTACCAAGAGACCCAGTACTTC.

The chain joins TRBV5-5 to TRBJ1-1; D not resolved. The CDR3 has 13 residues. V was clipped by 0 bases and J by 11 bases, with 14 bases between them. Germline-derived CDR1 and CDR2 are SGHKS and YYEKEE (reference sequence). The CDR3 region is CASSLASPERAFF. Written as DNA, the CDR3 is TGTGCCAGCAGCTTGGCCAGTCCGGAGAGGGCTTTCTTT.